This TCR beta chain was identified during a study of blood T cell repertoires in COVID-19 (TCRdb year 2020). In the study overall: The collaborator samples originated in the United States, Italy and Spain and spanned the acute and convalescent phases of COVID-19. The repertoires were made available in a free public database intended to serve as a resource for research on the immune response to SARS-CoV-2. Subjects who had been exposed to COVID-19, were actively infected with it, or had recovered from it provided the deeply sampled blood TCRbeta repertoires that made up the dataset. The material from the prospective study consisted of cDNA or gDNA derived from T cells, B-cell-depleted T cells, or PBMCs. Sample metadata almost always included a de-identified subject ID, COVID-19 status, age in years and sex. Where HLA class I and class II types were available, the types were taken from metadata supplied by the sample provider, not from assay-based typing. Samples were obtained from the ongoing ImmuneRACE study (first 160 participants) and from 1,000 to 1,500 subjects provided by 6 global collaborators. Study-wide conclusions, independent of this receptor: How much clinical and demographic metadata was included differed by source and by participant, and the metadata was provided uncurated.

Collaborating institutions collected whole blood in K2EDTA tubes following their own protocols. For TCRbeta analysis, collaborator samples were shipped as frozen whole blood, as isolated PBMCs, or as DNA extracted from either sample type. TCRbeta CDR3 regions were amplified from genomic DNA by means of the immunoSEQ Assay, a bias-controlled multiplex PCR. The authors' analysis ran thus. Within the assay, amplification of reference gene primers was used to estimate how many nucleated cells each sample contained. Sequence reads were collapsed and filtered to measure the absolute abundance of every unique TCRbeta CDR3 rearrangement. For each sample, productive Simpson clonality was calculated as the square root of Simpson's diversity index across productive rearrangements. In its TCRdb copy, this immuneACCESS table keeps in-frame sequences only and misses some clones. Where compared with another copy, unresolved V genes explain less than half of these, and the others have no known cause. V and J calls and clone size are as listed in that table; D and trimming were resolved from the DNA. This sample lists 88,000 or so clones; 85% were detected once. The ten largest account for roughly 4% of the sample.

Comment on this clone: The antigen it recognizes is unknown. The input lacks base qualities; no much larger clone sits a single base away.

Sequencing input: peripheral blood. The receptor was isolated from a man aged 55 to 69 with acute or convalescent COVID-19.

The nucleotide sequence is TGCGCCAGCAGCCCGTTAGCGGGCTCGCTCTCCTACGAGCAGTACTTC. Translation gives CASSPLAGSLSYEQYF. The V and J segments used are TRBV4-1 and TRBJ2-7; 7 of the junction bases match TRBD2. CDR1 MGHRA and CDR2 YSYEKL are derived from the germline V gene. From the cysteine up to the phenylalanine, the CDR3 has a length of 16 residues. The sequence is cut down to CDR3 DNA, 48 bases in frame from base 1. V has 4 bases trimmed and J has 0 bases trimmed; junction bases matching no gene number 9.